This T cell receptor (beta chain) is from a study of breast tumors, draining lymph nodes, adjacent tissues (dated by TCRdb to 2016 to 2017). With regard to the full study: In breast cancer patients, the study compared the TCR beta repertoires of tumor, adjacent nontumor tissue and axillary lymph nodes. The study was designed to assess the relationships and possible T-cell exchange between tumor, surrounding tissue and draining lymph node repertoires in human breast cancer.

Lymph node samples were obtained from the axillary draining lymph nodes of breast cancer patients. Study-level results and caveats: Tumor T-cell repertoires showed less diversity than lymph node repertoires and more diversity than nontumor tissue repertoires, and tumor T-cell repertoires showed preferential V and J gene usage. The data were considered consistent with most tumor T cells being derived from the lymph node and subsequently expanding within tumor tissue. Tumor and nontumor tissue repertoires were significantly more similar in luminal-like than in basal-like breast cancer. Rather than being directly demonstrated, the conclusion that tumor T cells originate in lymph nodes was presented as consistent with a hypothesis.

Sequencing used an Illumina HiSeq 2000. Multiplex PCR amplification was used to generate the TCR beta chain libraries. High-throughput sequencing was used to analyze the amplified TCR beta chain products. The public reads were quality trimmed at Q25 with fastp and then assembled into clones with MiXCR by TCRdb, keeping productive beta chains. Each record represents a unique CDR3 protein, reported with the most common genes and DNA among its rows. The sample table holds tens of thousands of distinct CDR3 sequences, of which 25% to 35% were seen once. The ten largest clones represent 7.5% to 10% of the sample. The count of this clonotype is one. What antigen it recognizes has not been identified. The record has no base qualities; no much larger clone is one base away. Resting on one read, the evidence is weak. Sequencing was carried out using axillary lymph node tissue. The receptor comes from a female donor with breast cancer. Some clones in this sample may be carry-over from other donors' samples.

The nucleotides are TGTGCCAGCAGCTTAACTAGCGGGAGTAGGGCCGGGGAGCTGTTTTTT. Translated, this is CASSLTSGSRAGELFF. This receptor chain uses TRBV7-2 and TRBJ2-2; TRBD2 agrees with 11 junctional bases. The germline V gene supplies CDR1 SGHTA and CDR2 FQGNSA. The CDR3, cysteine through phenylalanine, is 16 amino acids long. The kept DNA is CDR3 alone, 48 bases in frame from the first base. Ends trimmed: V by 2 bases, J by 6 bases; bases unmatched to a gene: 5.